This is a list of T cell receptor beta chains from one sample in a study of blood T cell repertoires in COVID-19. Sequencing was performed with immunoSEQ multiplex PCR; in TCRdb, only in-frame clones are kept and a portion is missing. The data hold roughly 130,000 clones, with around 87% observed a single time. The sample comprised peripheral blood. The receptors originated from a woman aged 60-70 years with acute or convalescent COVID-19. Both conserved end residues are part of each CDR3. Fields, in order: J gene, D gene, V gene, CDR3 DNA, CDR3 protein. The D gene is left open where the match is weak.

>TRBJ2-7|.|TRBV27
TGTGCCAGCAGTTTAGGAACCCTGGGCCACGAGCAGTACTTC
CASSLGTLGHEQYF
>TRBJ2-1|.|TRBV18
TGTGCCAGCTCACGGAGCGGAAACTACAATGAGCAGTTCTTC
CASSRSGNYNEQFF
>TRBJ1-1|.|TRBV11-2
TGTGCCAGCAGTCAATTAGGGGAGGGAGGAAACACTGAAGCTTTCTTT
CASSQLGEGGNTEAFF
>TRBJ1-5|.|TRBV6-2/TRBV6-3
TGTGCCAGCAGTTACTCAACAGGGCTCAACCAGCCCCAGCATTTT
CASSYSTGLNQPQHF
>TRBJ1-6|.|TRBV27
TGTGCCAGCAGTTTTAGGGGGAATAATTCACCCCTCCACTTT
CASSFRGNNSPLHF
>TRBJ1-2|.|TRBV3-1/TRBV3-2
TGTGCCAGCAGCCAAATCCTGAACTATGGCTACACCTTC
CASSQILNYGYTF
>TRBJ1-3|TRBD1|TRBV29-1
TGCAGCGTCCGACAGGGGTCTGGAAACACCATATATTTT
CSVRQGSGNTIYF
>TRBJ2-1|TRBD2|TRBV24-1
TGTGCCACCAGTGATCGGACTAGCGGGAGGAGGTATGAGCAGTTCTTC
CATSDRTSGRRYEQFF
>TRBJ2-2|TRBD2|TRBV11-3
TGTGCCAGCAGCCGACTAGCGGGGACGAACACCGGGGAGCTGTTTTTT
CASSRLAGTNTGELFF
>TRBJ1-1|.|TRBV14
TGTGCCAGCAGCCAAAACTCCAACCGATATACTGAAGCTTTCTTT
CASSQNSNRYTEAFF